This T cell receptor (beta chain) stems from a study of blood T cell repertoires in COVID-19. The wider study: The United States, Italy and Spain provided the acute and convalescent COVID-19 samples. T cells, B-cell-depleted T cells, or PBMCs provided the cDNA or gDNA that served as material.

As originally analysed: How many nucleated cells were present was estimated from reference gene primer amplification. The table came from immunoSEQ multiplex PCR; TCRdb's copy has only in-frame clones and leaves some out. That table supplies the V and J calls and clone size; D and trimming were determined from the DNA. Here the sample spans about 230,000 clones, 70% to 90% being singletons. V dropped 0 bases and J dropped 4; count of bases not matched to a gene: 9. Germline V gene sequence: CDR1 LGHDT, CDR2 YNNKEL (reference sequence). The CDR3 sequence is 18 residues long. On this clone: Other DNA sequences within the sample encode an identical CDR3.

The receptor was derived from a man aged 35 to 55 with acute or convalescent COVID-19. The sample taken for sequencing was peripheral blood. The chain employs TRBV3-1 (or the pseudogene TRBV3-2) and TRBJ2-3; TRBD2 matches at 11 bases. Here the CDR3 reads CASSQDTPGTSGADTQYF. The DNA of the CDR3 is TGTGCCAGCAGCCAAGACACTCCTGGGACTAGCGGTGCAGATACGCAGTATTTT.